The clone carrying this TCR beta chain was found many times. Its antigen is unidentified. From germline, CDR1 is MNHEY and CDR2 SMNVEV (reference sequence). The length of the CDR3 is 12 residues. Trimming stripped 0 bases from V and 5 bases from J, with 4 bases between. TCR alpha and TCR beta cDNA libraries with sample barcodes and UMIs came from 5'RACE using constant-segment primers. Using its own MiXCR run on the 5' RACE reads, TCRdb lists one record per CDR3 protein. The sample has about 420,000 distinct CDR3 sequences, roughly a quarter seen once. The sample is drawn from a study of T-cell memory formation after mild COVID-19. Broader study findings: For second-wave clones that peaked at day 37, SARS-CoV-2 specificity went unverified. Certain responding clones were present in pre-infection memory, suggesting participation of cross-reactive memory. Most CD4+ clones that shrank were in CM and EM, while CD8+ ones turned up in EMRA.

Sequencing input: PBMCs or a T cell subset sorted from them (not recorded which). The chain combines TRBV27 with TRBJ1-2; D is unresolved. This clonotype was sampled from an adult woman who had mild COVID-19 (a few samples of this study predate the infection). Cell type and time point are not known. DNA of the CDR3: TGTGCCAGCAGTTTATCTGGGTATGGCTACACCTTC. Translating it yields CASSLSGYGYTF.